Listed below are T cell receptor beta chains from one sample, sequenced in a study of identical twins. TCRdb independently ran MiXCR on the 5' RACE reads; one entry per CDR3 protein. The data contain about 470,000 distinct CDR3 sequences, roughly a quarter of them seen just once; the ten biggest clones take up about 2.7%. These records were also assigned to another study, of T cells expressing NK-cell markers.

Sample: CD4+ T cells sorted from blood. These receptors were taken from a woman aged 18-30 years in good health. Each CDR3 is given without its conserved first and last residue. A D gene is named only where the DNA matches it firmly.

-	TRBJ2-7	TRBV5-1	ASSLGQSSSYEQY
TRBD2	TRBJ2-3	TRBV5-5	ASSPAAAGGTDTQY
TRBD1	TRBJ2-2	TRBV7-2	ASSTGQGAGELF
TRBD2	TRBJ2-1	TRBV20-1	SASRTSGSYNEQF
-	TRBJ1-2	TRBV5-1	ASSADRSYGYT
-	TRBJ2-1	TRBV18	ASSPLRSSNEQF
-	TRBJ2-1	TRBV18	ASSWASSRDNEQF
-	TRBJ2-5	TRBV3-1	ASSPPGLRQETQY
-	TRBJ2-7	TRBV5-1	ASSLGLDGEQY
-	TRBJ2-3	TRBV12-3/TRBV12-4	ASSLGPYTDTQY
TRBD2	TRBJ2-3	TRBV27	ASSFGASGRAGDTQY
-	TRBJ1-5	TRBV10-3	AISPGDSQPQH
-	TRBJ1-2	TRBV29-1	SVGAYNGYT
-	TRBJ1-1	TRBV12-5	ASGFKSQGSDEAF
-	TRBJ2-2	TRBV5-1	ASSLAHTGELF
-	TRBJ1-3	TRBV20-1	SAGQGAGNTIY
TRBD1	TRBJ2-1	TRBV9	ASSFTGGEQF
-	TRBJ1-4	TRBV12-3/TRBV12-4	ASSFSGSDEKLF
-	TRBJ2-3	TRBV29-1	TPQWTDTQY
TRBD2	TRBJ2-7	TRBV20-1	SARGAGGPNEQY
-	TRBJ1-1	TRBV5-5	ASSLVGKTEAF
-	TRBJ2-3	TRBV7-2	ASSSRRAGDTQY
-	TRBJ2-4	TRBV20-1	SAVAKNIQY
-	TRBJ1-1	TRBV28	ASSFQGPSLGAF
-	TRBJ2-1	TRBV29-1	SGRLVGGHNEQF
-	TRBJ2-1	TRBV3-1	ASSGGGNEQF
-	TRBJ1-1	TRBV5-1	ASSIGATGTEAF
-	TRBJ2-1	TRBV14	ASSLRDGRSYNEQF
-	TRBJ2-7	TRBV20-1	SASVSLEQY